The table lists the clone carrying this T cell receptor beta chain with a few counts. The antigen is unknown. The method was immunoSEQ multiplex PCR; TCRdb's version includes in-frame clones alone and lacks a portion of them. The table records 2 million to 3 million clones, 90% to 95% of them present only once. This entry is derived from a study of shared clonotypes between healthy human individuals. At the level of the study: Per donor, CD8 memory used one plate, CD8 naive used two, CD4 memory used three and CD4 naive used three.

The V and J ends lost 5 bases and 4 bases respectively, with 11 bases between them. CDR3 size: 13 residues. Germline loops: CDR1 SGHAT, CDR2 FQNNGV. Points from the study as a whole: The naive CD4 repertoires of several donors were compared, and approximately 4.7% of clonotypes were shared.

This receptor was taken from a man aged 18 to 29 in good health. Some clones in this sample may be carry-over from other donors' samples. The sample taken for sequencing was naive CD4+ T cells from PBMCs. Subset indicated: CD45RA+ positively selected. This chain connects TRBV11-2 to TRBJ1-2, with D perhaps matching TRBD1 (5 bases). The CDR3 DNA reads TGTGCCAGCAGCCCCGCCGGGACCTATGGCTACACCTTC. Residues: CASSPAGTYGYTF.